These 24 T cell receptor beta chains originate from one sample sequenced in a study of blood T cell repertoires in COVID-19 (dated by TCRdb to the early 2020s). Library construction relied on the immunoSEQ multiplex PCR assay. What TCRdb holds here is the immuneACCESS table cut down to in-frame rearrangements. Part of the clones is not present; checked against another copy, under half of the missing clones reflect an unresolved V gene, and the others are unexplained. This sample lists some 200,000 clones; roughly 78% were detected once. Clones ranked in the top ten supply about 12% of the sample. Sequenced input: peripheral blood. These receptors were obtained from a middle-aged woman with acute or convalescent COVID-19.

This chain joins TRBV5-1 and TRBJ1-3; D possibly corresponds to TRBD1 (5 bases). Per the germline V gene, CDR1 is SGHRS and CDR2 is YFSETQ. This CDR3 is built from 13 residues. The V gene lost 0 bases and the J gene lost 4 bases, with 5 bases spanning the gap. Written as DNA, the CDR3 is TGCGCCAGCAGCTTGGGACAGGGAAACACCATATATTTT. Residues: CASSLGQGNTIYF.

The chain is built from TRBV4-3 and TRBJ2-7; a possible D gene is TRBD1 (8 bases). Germline CDR1 LGHNA, CDR2 YSLEER. CDR3 length equals 17 residues. V lost 2 bases to trimming and J lost 6 bases, with 23 bases between them. CDR3 coding DNA: TGCGCCAGCAGCCAACCTAAGGGGGGGACAGGTCTCCTCGAGCAGTACTTC. This gives the protein CASSQPKGGTGLLEQYF.

This rearrangement joins TRBV30 to TRBJ1-5; 7 bases are shared with TRBD1. The CDR3 length is 13 residues. Trimming at V came to 4 bases and at J to 5 bases, leaving 5 bases not matched to a gene. Germline V CDR1 and CDR2: GTSNPN, SVGIG (reference sequence). The CDR3 is CAWNRQGDQPQHF. CDR3 in DNA: TGTGCCTGGAATAGGCAGGGGGATCAGCCCCAGCATTTT.

CDR3 sequence (DNA): TGTGCCAGCACCCCCCGGTATGGGGCAATGAACACTGAAGCTTTCTTT. Its protein is CASTPRYGAMNTEAFF. This chain joins TRBV7-8 and TRBJ1-1, with D possibly matching TRBD1 (5 bases). The V end lost 7 bases, the J end lost 0 bases, and 18 bases lay between the germline ends. This CDR3 has 16 amino acids. In germline, CDR1 is SGHVS, CDR2 FQNEAQ.

J is TRBJ1-1 and V is TRBV5-1; D remains unclear. CDR1 is SGHRS and CDR2 is YFSETQ in the germline V gene. The CDR3 sequence is 14 residues long. V lost 2 bases and J 1 base, leaving 9 bases between the germline ends. The CDR3 coding sequence is TGCGCCAGCAGCTTAAGCAGCGGGAACACTGAAGCTTTCTTT. It codes for CASSLSSGNTEAFF.

This clone came up a few times. The rearrangement uses TRBV14 and TRBJ2-2; D not resolved. From germline, CDR1 is SGHDN and CDR2 FVKESK. V was trimmed by 1 base and J by 1 base, leaving 10 bases between them. There are 16 residues in the CDR3. The CDR3 DNA follows: TGTGCCAGCAGCCAAGTATCACGAGGGAACACCGGGGAGCTGTTTTTT. Translation: CASSQVSRGNTGELFF.

V usage is TRBV30 and J usage is TRBJ1-1; D perhaps matches TRBD1 (6 bases). From germline, CDR1 is GTSNPN and CDR2 SVGIG (reference sequence). Trimming stripped 7 bases from V and 7 bases from J, with 19 bases between. The CDR3 has 13 amino acids. CDR3 bases: TGTGCCTCGACCTGGGGGCAGGGCCATGAAGCTTTCTTT. Translating it yields CASTWGQGHEAFF.

The chain employs TRBV7-2 and TRBJ1-5; tentatively, D is TRBD1 (5 bases). The CDR3 spans 13 residues. Trimming cost V 2 bases and J 4 bases, with 6 bases left between them. Germline V CDR1 and CDR2: SGHTA, FQGNSA. The chain's CDR3 is CASSLTGNQPQHF. CDR3 coding DNA: TGTGCCAGCAGCTTAACAGGAAATCAGCCCCAGCATTTT.

This clone has just one count. This sequence joins TRBV2 and TRBJ1-1, with D possibly matching TRBD1 (5 bases). V lost 2 bases, J lost 5 bases, and 12 bases lay in between. CDR1 and CDR2 (germline): SNHLY, FYNNEI. The CDR3 loop spans 14 amino acids. The CDR3 loop reads CASSERRAGTEAFF. The CDR3 nucleotides are TGTGCCAGCAGTGAACGGAGGGCAGGGACTGAAGCTTTCTTT.

V is TRBV7-2 and J is TRBJ2-3; no clear D gene. The CDR3 totals 15 residues. V was clipped by 5 bases and J by 1 base, with 13 bases between them. Per germline, CDR1 SGHTA and CDR2 FQGNSA. The CDR3 protein is CASSQLVSGTDTQYF. CDR3 DNA sequence: TGTGCCAGCAGCCAACTTGTCTCGGGCACAGATACGCAGTATTTT.

This chain uses TRBV18 with TRBJ2-1, with 8 bases matching TRBD2. The J segment lost 8 bases and the V segment lost 3 bases, leaving 3 bases of the junction unmatched. Germline V lookup: CDR1 KGHSH, CDR2 LQKENI. This CDR3 has 13 residues. CDR3 bases: TGTGCCAGCTCACCGCGGCGGGGGGATGAGCAGTTCTTC. Its translation is CASSPRRGDEQFF.

This clone has a single count. The V gene is TRBV12-5, the J gene TRBJ1-1, with 7 nucleotides matching TRBD1. The germline V gene encodes CDR1 LGHNT and CDR2 FRNRAP. The CDR3 has 13 amino acids. The V and J ends lost 1 base and 5 bases, in that order; junction bases with no gene match: 1. The CDR3 protein is CASGLDRGTEAFF. CDR3 sequence (DNA): TGTGCTAGTGGTTTGGACAGGGGAACTGAAGCTTTCTTT.

CDR3 residues: CASSFLPTGKNYGYTF. CDR3 DNA: TGTGCCAGCAGTTTCCTTCCGACAGGGAAAAACTATGGCTACACCTTC. The chain recombines TRBV27 with TRBJ1-2; 7 nucleotides line up with TRBD1. The germline CDR1 and CDR2 sequences are MNHEY and SMNVEV (reference sequence). V lost 3 bases, J lost 2 bases, and 9 bases stayed unmatched. The CDR3 is 16 amino acids.

This chain connects TRBV30 to TRBJ2-7, with 8 bases lining up with TRBD2. Germline V gene data show CDR1 as GTSNPN and CDR2 as SVGIG (reference sequence). CDR3 length: 14 amino acids. The junction had 10 bases not matched to a gene; V was cut back by 7 bases and J by 2 bases. For the CDR3, the DNA is TGTGCCTTGGAGGGTACTAGCGGAACCTACGAGCAGTACTTC. Protein: CALEGTSGTYEQYF.

The gene calls are TRBV7-2 and TRBJ2-7, with D tentatively TRBD1 (5 bases). Germline CDR1 is SGHTA and CDR2 is FQGNSA. The CDR3 length is 14 residues. V lost 5 bases and J 0 bases, leaving 11 bases between the germline ends. Written as DNA, the CDR3 is TGTGCCAGCAGCCGCTCGACAGTCTCCTACGAGCAGTACTTC. This sequence encodes CASSRSTVSYEQYF.

This clone has only one observation. The rearrangement joins TRBV27 to TRBJ2-3; 11 bases are a match to TRBD1. The CDR3 extends over 17 amino acids. Germline V lookup: CDR1 MNHEY, CDR2 SMNVEV (reference sequence). J lost 6 bases, V lost 6 bases, and 14 bases had no gene match. Written as DNA, the CDR3 is TGTGCCAGCAGCGATCTCCGGGGACAGGGGGTCGGTGATACGCAGTATTTT. Translated: CASSDLRGQGVGDTQYF.

The chain couples TRBV7-2 to TRBJ1-2; D perhaps matches TRBD1 (6 bases). CDR3 size: 15 residues. Germline CDR1 reads SGHTA; CDR2 reads FQGNSA. Trimming cost V 2 bases and J 8 bases, with 18 bases left between them. The CDR3 coding sequence is TGTGCCAGCAGCTTAACTCCGCCCGGGGGGCTGGGCTACACCTTC. Amino acid sequence: CASSLTPPGGLGYTF.

This chain's CDR3 is CATSRDGGLPGRTEAFF. In DNA, the CDR3 is TGTGCCACCAGCAGAGATGGAGGCTTACCTGGAAGGACTGAAGCTTTCTTT. The chain joins TRBV15 to TRBJ1-1; D is unclear. The length of the CDR3 is 17 residues. CDR1 and CDR2 from the germline V gene are LNHNV and YYDKDF (reference sequence). Trimming pared 0 bases from V and 5 bases from J, leaving 19 bases between.

The gene calls are TRBV27 and TRBJ1-2; TRBD1 matches 9 bases. The V and J ends lost 6 bases and 8 bases, in that order; junction bases with no gene match: 10. Germline V gene data show CDR1 as MNHEY and CDR2 as SMNVEV (reference sequence). The CDR3 loop spans 14 amino acids. CDR3 region: CASRKGGQGTGYTF. The CDR3, as DNA: TGTGCCAGCAGAAAAGGAGGACAGGGGACGGGCTACACCTTC.

The gene calls are TRBV21-1 and TRBJ2-3; TRBD1, as called in the table, went unchecked against the DNA. TRBV21-1 counts as a pseudogene. This CDR3 is 20 amino acids long. The CDR3: CASSKYRGRSQVVPADTQYF. The CDR3 nucleotides are TGTGCCAGCAGCAAGTACAGGGGCCGGTCCCAGGTCGTCCCGGCAGATACGCAGTATTTT.

The chain uses TRBV3-1 (or the pseudogene TRBV3-2) and TRBJ1-4; maybe TRBD1 (6 bases). Germline CDR1 is LGHDT and CDR2 is YNNKEL (reference sequence). The CDR3 length is 13 residues. Trimming stripped 4 bases from V and 7 bases from J, with 10 bases between. CDR3 nucleotides: TGTGCCAGCAGCCCGACAGGTGGTGAAAAACTGTTTTTT. This encodes CASSPTGGEKLFF.

V and J are TRBV24-1 and TRBJ2-1, with D maybe TRBD2 (5 bases). Trimming removed 4 bases from V and 8 bases from J, with 14 bases in between. This CDR3 comprises 14 residues. Germline V gene lookup returns CDR1 KGHDR and CDR2 SFDVKD. The CDR3 nucleotides read TGTGCCACCAGTGACGAAGAGGGAAGAGATGAGCAGTTCTTC. Its protein is CATSDEEGRDEQFF.

V is TRBV5-1 and J is TRBJ1-1; D is uncertain. V lost 0 bases and J 4 bases, leaving 13 bases between the germline ends. The germline V gene encodes CDR1 SGHRS and CDR2 YFSETQ. This CDR3 spans 15 amino acids. In nucleotides, the CDR3 is TGCGCCAGCAGCTTGGAATCGGGATGGGGCACTGAAGCTTTCTTT. It specifies CASSLESGWGTEAFF.

The CDR3 protein is CASSRKVGGGAGELFF. The DNA of the CDR3 is TGTGCCAGCAGCCGAAAAGTAGGCGGGGGGGCCGGGGAGCTGTTTTTT. This chain joins TRBV3-1 (or the pseudogene TRBV3-2) and TRBJ2-2; 9 nucleotides align to TRBD2. This CDR3 contains 16 residues. V lost 4 bases and J lost 6; bases outside the gene matches: 9. The V gene's germline CDR1 is LGHDT and CDR2 YNNKEL (reference sequence).